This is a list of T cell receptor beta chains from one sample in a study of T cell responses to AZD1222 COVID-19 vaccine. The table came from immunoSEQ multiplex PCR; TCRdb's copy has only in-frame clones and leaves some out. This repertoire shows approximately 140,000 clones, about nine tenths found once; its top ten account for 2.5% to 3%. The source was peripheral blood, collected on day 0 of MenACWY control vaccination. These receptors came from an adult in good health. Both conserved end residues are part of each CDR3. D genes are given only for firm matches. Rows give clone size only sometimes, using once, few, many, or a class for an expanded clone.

CDR3: CASRLDGNSPLHF
DNA: TGTGCCAGCCGCCTCGACGGAAATTCACCCCTCCACTTT
V: TRBV12-3/TRBV12-4
length: 13
size: NA
D: NA
J: TRBJ1-6

CDR3: CASSVGWRSSSEETQYF
DNA: TGTGCCAGCAGCGTAGGGTGGCGCTCGAGTTCCGAAGAGACCCAGTACTTC
V: TRBV9
length: 17
size: NA
D: NA
J: TRBJ2-5

CDR3: CASSRGTSGTYEQYF
DNA: TGCGCCAGCAGCAGGGGGACTAGCGGCACCTACGAGCAGTACTTC
V: TRBV5-1
length: 15
size: once
D: TRBD2
J: TRBJ2-7

CDR3: CATSGTSTDTQYF
DNA: TGTGCTACTAGCGGGACTAGCACAGATACGCAGTATTTT
V: TRBV7-2
length: 13
size: NA
D: TRBD2
J: TRBJ2-3

CDR3: CASSSAPSYRNQPQHF
DNA: TGTGCCAGCAGTTCCGCGCCGTCGTATCGCAATCAGCCCCAGCATTTT
V: TRBV7-8
length: 16
size: NA
D: NA
J: TRBJ1-5

CDR3: CARSPLRTYTSGRGETQYF
DNA: TGTGCCAGAAGCCCCCTTCGTACCTATACTAGCGGGAGGGGAGAGACCCAGTACTTC
V: TRBV5-3
length: 19
size: NA
D: TRBD2
J: TRBJ2-5

CDR3: CASSLGGQGDQPQHF
DNA: TGTGCCAGCAGCTTAGGTGGGCAGGGAGATCAGCCCCAGCATTTT
V: TRBV7-8
length: 15
size: NA
D: NA
J: TRBJ1-5

CDR3: CASSEGEYGNQPQHF
DNA: TGTGCCAGCAGTGAAGGAGAGTACGGCAATCAGCCCCAGCATTTT
V: TRBV6-1
length: 15
size: NA
D: NA
J: TRBJ1-5

CDR3: CASSMPGLSYEQYF
DNA: TGTGCCAGCAGTATGCCGGGGCTTTCCTACGAGCAGTACTTC
V: TRBV25-1
length: 14
size: NA
D: NA
J: TRBJ2-7

CDR3: CASSRQGYATNEKLFF
DNA: TGTGCCAGCAGTCGACAGGGGTATGCAACTAATGAAAAACTGTTTTTT
V: TRBV6-2/TRBV6-3
length: 16
size: NA
D: TRBD1
J: TRBJ1-4

CDR3: CASADRDYARELFF
DNA: TGTGCCAGCGCAGACAGAGATTATGCGCGGGAGCTGTTTTTT
V: TRBV25-1
length: 14
size: NA
D: NA
J: TRBJ2-2

CDR3: CASSDRAGAFF
DNA: TGTGCCAGCAGCGACAGGGCTGGCGCTTTCTTT
V: TRBV2
length: 11
size: NA
D: TRBD1
J: TRBJ1-1

CDR3: CASSPWGGTDNEAFF
DNA: TGTGCCAGCAGCCCCTGGGGAGGGACAGATAACGAAGCTTTCTTT
V: TRBV11-2
length: 15
size: NA
D: TRBD1
J: TRBJ1-1

CDR3: CASTRTLNYGYTF
DNA: TGTGCCAGCACTCGGACGTTGAACTATGGCTACACCTTC
V: TRBV2
length: 13
size: NA
D: NA
J: TRBJ1-2

CDR3: CASSLGGIQETQYF
DNA: TGCGCCAGCAGCTTGGGGGGCATCCAAGAGACCCAGTACTTC
V: TRBV5-1
length: 14
size: NA
D: NA
J: TRBJ2-5

CDR3: CASSSDRPSNTEAFF
DNA: TGTGCCAGCAGCTCCGACAGACCTTCGAACACTGAAGCTTTCTTT
V: TRBV9
length: 15
size: NA
D: NA
J: TRBJ1-1

CDR3: CASSLIQGGNQPQHF
DNA: TGTGCCAGCAGTTTAATACAGGGGGGCAATCAGCCCCAGCATTTT
V: TRBV27
length: 15
size: NA
D: TRBD1
J: TRBJ1-5

CDR3: CASSEWRTSGRSSYEQYF
DNA: TGTGCCAGCAGTGAATGGCGGACTAGCGGGCGAAGCTCCTACGAGCAGTACTTC
V: TRBV6-1
length: 18
size: NA
D: TRBD2
J: TRBJ2-7

CDR3: CASSLQRNEQFF
DNA: TGCGCCAGCAGCTTGCAGAGGAATGAGCAGTTCTTC
V: TRBV5-1
length: 12
size: NA
D: NA
J: TRBJ2-1

CDR3: CASSLSYNEQFF
DNA: TGTGCCAGCAGTCTATCCTACAATGAGCAGTTCTTC
V: TRBV2
length: 12
size: NA
D: NA
J: TRBJ2-1

CDR3: CASSPRTGSSYNSPLHF
DNA: TGTGCCAGCTCACCTCGGACAGGGAGCTCCTATAATTCACCCCTCCACTTT
V: TRBV18
length: 17
size: NA
D: TRBD1
J: TRBJ1-6

CDR3: CASSTLGVVSTEAFF
DNA: TGTGCCAGTAGTACTTTGGGGGTGGTCAGTACTGAAGCTTTCTTT
V: TRBV19
length: 15
size: NA
D: NA
J: TRBJ1-1

CDR3: CASSPGGADTQYF
DNA: TGTGCCAGCTCACCAGGAGGGGCAGATACGCAGTATTTT
V: TRBV18
length: 13
size: few
D: NA
J: TRBJ2-3

CDR3: CASSLEGNRNYGYTF
DNA: TGCGCCAGCAGCTTGGAAGGGAATAGGAACTATGGCTACACCTTC
V: TRBV5-1
length: 15
size: NA
D: NA
J: TRBJ1-2

CDR3: CASSLLDQGAGGYTF
DNA: TGTGCCAGCAGCTTACTCGATCAGGGGGCTGGGGGCTACACCTTC
V: TRBV27
length: 15
size: NA
D: TRBD1
J: TRBJ1-2

CDR3: CASSFGRGNQPQHF
DNA: TGTGCCAGCAGTTTCGGCAGGGGCAACCAGCCCCAGCATTTT
V: TRBV27
length: 14
size: NA
D: NA
J: TRBJ1-5

CDR3: CASSLVAGAKNIQYF
DNA: TGTGCCAGCAGCTTAGTAGCTGGAGCCAAAAACATTCAGTACTTC
V: TRBV11-1
length: 15
size: NA
D: NA
J: TRBJ2-4

CDR3: CAWSVTGGVLGAFF
DNA: TGTGCCTGGAGTGTAACAGGGGGAGTTTTGGGAGCTTTCTTT
V: TRBV30
length: 14
size: NA
D: TRBD1
J: TRBJ1-1

CDR3: CASSPSEGDNEKLFF
DNA: TGTGCCAGCTCACCGTCGGAGGGAGATAATGAAAAACTGTTTTTT
V: TRBV18
length: 15
size: NA
D: NA
J: TRBJ1-4

CDR3: CASSPETGSNYGYTF
DNA: TGTGCCAGCAGCCCAGAGACAGGTTCTAACTATGGCTACACCTTC
V: TRBV9
length: 15
size: NA
D: NA
J: TRBJ1-2

CDR3: CASSLDRGNNSPLHF
DNA: TGTGCCAGCAGTTTGGACAGGGGGAATAATTCACCCCTCCACTTT
V: TRBV2
length: 15
size: NA
D: TRBD1
J: TRBJ1-6

CDR3: CASSYDRSYQPQHF
DNA: TGTGCCAGCAGTTACGACAGGAGTTATCAGCCCCAGCATTTT
V: TRBV28
length: 14
size: NA
D: NA
J: TRBJ1-5

CDR3: CASRGQPHEQFF
DNA: TGTGCCAGTAGAGGACAGCCCCATGAGCAGTTCTTC
V: TRBV19
length: 12
size: once
D: NA
J: TRBJ2-1

CDR3: CASSSPQGASGNTIYF
DNA: TGTGCCAGTAGTAGCCCACAGGGGGCCTCTGGAAACACCATATATTTT
V: TRBV19
length: 16
size: NA
D: TRBD1
J: TRBJ1-3

CDR3: CASSLAQAGRYGTGELFF
DNA: TGCGCCAGCAGCTTGGCCCAGGCAGGGAGGTATGGCACCGGGGAGCTGTTTTTT
V: TRBV5-1
length: 18
size: NA
D: NA
J: TRBJ2-2

CDR3: CASSQDRELFF
DNA: TGTGCCAGCAGCCAAGACAGGGAGCTGTTTTTT
V: TRBV3-1/TRBV3-2
length: 11
size: NA
D: NA
J: TRBJ2-2

CDR3: CASSVGTGGRSGELFF
DNA: TGTGCCAGCAGCGTAGGTACAGGGGGCAGGAGCGGGGAGCTGTTTTTT
V: TRBV9
length: 16
size: NA
D: TRBD1
J: TRBJ2-2

CDR3: CASGWAGYNSPLHF
DNA: TGTGCCAGCGGCTGGGCCGGGTATAATTCACCCCTCCACTTT
V: TRBV27
length: 14
size: NA
D: NA
J: TRBJ1-6

CDR3: CASSQARDGNQPQHF
DNA: TGTGCCAGCAGCCAAGCCAGGGATGGCAATCAGCCCCAGCATTTT
V: TRBV3-1/TRBV3-2
length: 15
size: NA
D: NA
J: TRBJ1-5

CDR3: CASSHYQAQNTEAFF
DNA: TGTGCCAGCTCACACTATCAGGCCCAGAACACTGAAGCTTTCTTT
V: TRBV18
length: 15
size: NA
D: NA
J: TRBJ1-1

CDR3: CASSRAGGRHEQYF
DNA: TGTGCCAGCAGCCGGGCGGGAGGGAGGCACGAGCAGTACTTC
V: TRBV14
length: 14
size: NA
D: TRBD2
J: TRBJ2-7

CDR3: CASSLWEALNTGELFF
DNA: TGTGCCAGCAGTTTATGGGAGGCCCTGAACACCGGGGAGCTGTTTTTT
V: TRBV28
length: 16
size: NA
D: NA
J: TRBJ2-2